The sequence of this T cell receptor beta chain was determined in a study of T-cell reconstitution after alpha-beta-depleted transplantation in children. Study-level findings and limits: Newly produced T cells mostly provided counts and TCRbeta diversity after one year, as hyperexpanded clones declined. About two months after transplant, alpha-beta T cells reportedly came from several hundred expanded graft clones. Day-60 TCRbeta diversity that was high in some patients was derived from surviving recipient T cells and thymic progenitors.

Unique molecular identifiers were used to barcode this TCRbeta library. TCRdb re-derived calls from the PCR reads in MiXCR, one entry per CDR3 protein. In the table there are fewer than 550,000 distinct CDR3 sequences, roughly 17% of which are singletons. CDR1 and CDR2 (germline): DFQATT, SNEGSKA (reference sequence). V was trimmed by 5 bases and J by 4 bases, leaving 17 bases between them. This CDR3 region has 14 residues. This clonotype was recorded a few times. Its target is not known. The specimen was PBMCs, mostly from graft donor cells, collected 360 days after TCRalphabeta/CD19-depleted stem cell transplant. The sequence was collected from a boy in the first two years of life who had a stem cell transplant for Wiskott-Aldrich syndrome, so the T cells may come from the graft donor. This sequence joins TRBV20-1 and TRBJ2-5, with D perhaps matching TRBD2 (7 bases). CDR3 loop: CSAYQGGVGETQYF. The CDR3 bases are TGCAGTGCTTATCAAGGGGGGGTTGGAGAGACCCAGTACTTC.